The 16 T cell receptor beta chains below come from one sample, sequenced in a study of PD-1 and CTLA-4 blockade in melanoma (TCRdb year 2021). Libraries were constructed by the immunoSEQ multiplex PCR assay. The immuneACCESS repertoire file appears here via TCRdb, limited to in-frame rearrangements. These files lack a portion of the clones; in checked studies, under half of the deficit traces to unresolved V genes, and the cause of the others is not known. Counted in this sample were 9,000 to 13,000 clones; around four fifths of them appeared once. The biggest ten clones account for 30% to 40% of the sample. Source: CD8+ T cells from peripheral blood, taken from a patient given anti-PD-1 treatment. All receptors come from a human donor with melanoma.

The table lists this clone with a count of one. The chain recombines TRBV7-8 with TRBJ1-2, with a tentative D call TRBD1 (6 bases). Trimming cost V 3 bases and J 2 bases, with 10 bases left between them. CDR1 is SGHVS and CDR2 is FQNEAQ in the germline V gene. The CDR3 is made up of 14 amino acids. The CDR3 sequence: CASSFGGANYGYTF. CDR3 nucleotides: TGTGCCAGCAGCTTCGGGGGGGCAAACTATGGCTACACCTTC.

This clone was detected only a few times. The chain carries TRBV6-5 and TRBJ1-2, with 8 nucleotides matching TRBD1. V was pared by 5 bases and J by 2 bases, with 7 bases of the junction left unmatched. Germline V gives CDR1 MNHEY, CDR2 SVGAGI. This CDR3 is 15 amino acids long. DNA for the CDR3: TGTGCCAGCAGTCCACAGGGGGGGTACAACTATGGCTACACCTTC. Protein sequence: CASSPQGGYNYGYTF.

This clone was detected a few times. J is TRBJ2-5 and V is TRBV28, with D hard to call. Per the germline V gene, CDR1 is MDHEN and CDR2 is SYDVKM. The V end lost 3 bases, the J end lost 6 bases, and 2 bases lay between the germline ends. The CDR3 consists of 10 residues. CDR3 residues: CASSFKTQYF. In DNA, the CDR3 is TGTGCCAGCAGTTTCAAGACCCAGTACTTC.

The chain's CDR3 is CASSALGTGGQRYEQFF. CDR3 bases: TGTGCCAGCAGCGCTCTGGGGACAGGGGGCCAGAGGTATGAGCAGTTCTTC. The rearrangement joins TRBV7-9 to TRBJ2-1, with 12 nucleotides matching TRBD1. This CDR3 is built from 17 residues. The germline V gene has CDR1 SEHNR and CDR2 FQNEAQ (reference sequence). V was clipped by 5 bases and J by 8 bases; unmatched bases: 13.

The chain uses TRBV29-1 and TRBJ2-7, with D perhaps matching TRBD1 (6 bases). Looked up from germline, CDR1 is SQVTM and CDR2 is ANQGSEA. The CDR3 is made up of 12 amino acids. V was trimmed by 3 bases and J by 0 bases, leaving 6 bases between them. The CDR3: CSVEGASYEQYF. The CDR3 DNA follows: TGCAGCGTTGAGGGGGCCTCCTACGAGCAGTACTTC.

By frequency in the sample, this clone is medium-sized. V usage is TRBV13 and J usage is TRBJ2-6; 7 bases line up with TRBD1. The germline V gene has CDR1 PRHDT and CDR2 FYEKMQ (reference sequence). The CDR3 sequence is 18 residues long. V lost 4 bases to trimming and J lost 0 bases; unmatched junction nucleotides: 9. CDR3 region: CASSSLGDSLSGANVLTF. CDR3 in DNA: TGTGCCAGCAGCTCCCTTGGGGACAGCCTCTCTGGGGCCAACGTCCTGACTTTC.

This chain uses TRBV4-2 with TRBJ2-6; D remains unclear. Trimming stripped 0 bases from V and 3 bases from J, with 6 bases between. CDR3 size: 15 residues. Looked up from germline, CDR1 is LGHNA and CDR2 is YNFKEQ. This CDR3 is CASSQEPDGANVLTF. The CDR3 region has the DNA TGTGCCAGCAGCCAAGAGCCGGATGGGGCCAACGTCCTGACTTTC.

CDR3 loop: CASSLRGISTDTQYF. CDR3 nucleotide sequence: TGTGCCAGCAGTCTAAGGGGGATTAGCACAGATACGCAGTATTTT. This chain uses TRBV27 with TRBJ2-3; D may be TRBD1 (6 bases). V lost 5 bases and J 0 bases, leaving 12 bases between the germline ends. Germline CDR1 MNHEY, CDR2 SMNVEV (reference sequence). This CDR3 region has 15 residues.

The chain is built from TRBV27 and TRBJ2-1, with D perhaps given as TRBD1 or TRBD2 (5 bases each). Trimming pared 5 bases from V and 8 bases from J, leaving 16 bases between. CDR1 is MNHEY and CDR2 is SMNVEV in the germline V gene (reference sequence). The CDR3 has 14 residues. The CDR3 DNA follows: TGTGCCAGCAGTCTCCGGACATCGCGGGATGAGCAGTTCTTC. It encodes CASSLRTSRDEQFF.

The chain uses TRBV30 and TRBJ1-3; D is unresolved. Between the trimmed V and J ends, which lost 5 bases and 3 bases, there was a span of 11 bases. Germline CDR1 is GTSNPN and CDR2 is SVGIG (reference sequence). The CDR3 is made up of 13 amino acids. CDR3 region: CAWATGNGNTIYF. The CDR3 DNA follows: TGTGCCTGGGCTACGGGAAATGGAAACACCATATATTTT.

This chain uses TRBV9 with TRBJ2-1, with 7 bases that match TRBD1. Looked up from germline, CDR1 is SGDLS and CDR2 is YYNGEE. V gave up 3 bases and J gave up 5 bases; unmatched junction bases: 14. The CDR3 has 17 residues. The CDR3 DNA reads TGTGCCAGCAGCGGATATCCCCCCGGGACAGCAAACAATGAGCAGTTCTTC. It codes for CASSGYPPGTANNEQFF.

This clone was picked up one time. The chain couples TRBV12-3 or TRBV12-4 to TRBJ1-1; weak D call: TRBD1 (6 bases). Trimming removed 5 bases from V and 5 bases from J, with 12 bases in between. The CDR3 runs 13 residues. The DNA for the CDR3 is TGTGCCAGCAGTCTCCCCCAGGGGACTGAAGCTTTCTTT. As protein: CASSLPQGTEAFF.

J is TRBJ2-1 and V is TRBV24-1; D unclear. This CDR3 has 14 amino acids. Germline V gene sequence: CDR1 KGHDR, CDR2 SFDVKD. V lost 12 bases and J lost 4, with 18 bases in between. CDR3 DNA sequence: TGTGCCTCATCTTCAGGTGCCTTATACAATGAGCAGTTCTTC. Protein product: CASSSGALYNEQFF.

The rearrangement uses TRBV5-1 and TRBJ2-1; TRBD2 matches at 8 bases. Per the germline V gene, CDR1 is SGHRS and CDR2 is YFSETQ. This CDR3 is 13 amino acids long. V gave up 2 bases and J gave up 8 bases; unmatched junction bases: 3. DNA of the CDR3: TGCGCCAGCAGCTTTTTCGGGAGGGATGAGCAGTTCTTC. This encodes CASSFFGRDEQFF.

The chain recombines TRBV5-1 with TRBJ2-1, with a weak D call TRBD1 (5 bases). Trimming removed 1 base from V and 0 bases from J, with 8 bases in between. This CDR3 region has 15 residues. Germline CDR1 reads SGHRS; CDR2 reads YFSETQ. CDR3 loop: CASSLWQGSYNEQFF. The CDR3 nucleotides read TGCGCCAGCAGCTTGTGGCAGGGCTCCTACAATGAGCAGTTCTTC. The full variable domain, rest sourced from reference TRBV5-1 and TRBJ2-1, is KAGVTQTPRYLIKTRGQQVTLSCSPISGHRSVSWYQQTPGQGLQFLFEYFSETQRNKGNFPGRFSGRQFSNSRSEMNVSTLELGDSALYLCASSLWQGSYNEQFFGPGTRLTVL.

The rearrangement links TRBV13 to TRBJ2-5; TRBD2 might be the D (5 bases). Germline V gene sequence: CDR1 PRHDT, CDR2 FYEKMQ (reference sequence). Trimming took off 5 bases at V and 5 bases at J, with 12 bases between the two ends. CDR3 length: 13 residues. The DNA of the CDR3 is TGTGCCAGCAGCCCCCCGGGGAGCGAGACCCAGTACTTC. Residues: CASSPPGSETQYF.